This T cell receptor beta chain stems from a study of T cells after somatic rescue of genetic block. The data were produced by immunoSEQ multiplex PCR, yet TCRdb's version contains in-frame clones alone and is incomplete. The data show over 55,000 clones, with about 91% seen just once and approximately 3% held by the top ten. Germline V gene sequence: CDR1 SGHTS, CDR2 YDEGEE. The CDR3 spans 14 residues. The J segment lost 4 bases and the V segment lost 4 bases, leaving 6 bases of the junction unmatched. The V gene is TRBV5-8, the J gene TRBJ2-7; 9 bases fit TRBD1. This receptor was identified in a man between 35 and 55 years old. Sequencing used peripheral blood mononuclear cells (PBMCs). For the CDR3, the DNA is TGTGCCAGCAGCCTATGGGACAGGGTATACGAGCAGTACTTC. Its protein is CASSLWDRVYEQYF. Drawing the rest from reference TRBV5-8 and TRBJ2-7, the complete variable domain is EAGVTQSPTHLIKTRGQQATLRCSPISGHTSVYWYQQALGLGLQFLLWYDEGEERNRGNFPPRFSGRQFPNYSSELNVNALELEDSALYLCASSLWDRVYEQYFGPGTRLTVT.